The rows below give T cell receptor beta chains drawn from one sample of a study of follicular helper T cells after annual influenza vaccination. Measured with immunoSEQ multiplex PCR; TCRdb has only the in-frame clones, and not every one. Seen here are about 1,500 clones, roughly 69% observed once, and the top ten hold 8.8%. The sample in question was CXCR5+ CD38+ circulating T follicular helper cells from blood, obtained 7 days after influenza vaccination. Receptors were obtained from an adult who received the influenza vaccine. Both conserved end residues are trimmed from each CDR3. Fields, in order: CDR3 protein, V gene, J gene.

CDR3 protein: ASSESRGTGTYEQY
V gene: TRBV10-1
J gene: TRBJ2-7

CDR3 protein: ASSISSGGRAHGELF
V gene: TRBV19
J gene: TRBJ2-2

CDR3 protein: ASSSAAGTFEQY
V gene: TRBV5-6
J gene: TRBJ2-7

CDR3 protein: AISGGVGEQY
V gene: TRBV10-3
J gene: TRBJ2-7

CDR3 protein: ASSPDLPRDRGREKLF
V gene: TRBV18
J gene: TRBJ1-4

CDR3 protein: ASSSLGRGSEQY
V gene: TRBV18
J gene: TRBJ2-7

CDR3 protein: ASSLSTGNTIY
V gene: TRBV7-9
J gene: TRBJ1-3

CDR3 protein: ASSLDTYNTEAF
V gene: TRBV27
J gene: TRBJ1-1

CDR3 protein: ASRSRANVLT
V gene: TRBV9
J gene: TRBJ2-6

CDR3 protein: ASSLTSGGRGNYGYT
V gene: TRBV5-4
J gene: TRBJ1-2

CDR3 protein: ASRVRREANTGELF
V gene: TRBV19
J gene: TRBJ2-2

CDR3 protein: AISEYRKLDTLSSGNTIY
V gene: TRBV10-3
J gene: TRBJ1-3

CDR3 protein: ASPTSSGNTIY
V gene: TRBV28
J gene: TRBJ1-3

CDR3 protein: ASSFSTGSNQPQH
V gene: TRBV27
J gene: TRBJ1-5

CDR3 protein: ASSLTGAQNYGYT
V gene: TRBV5-1
J gene: TRBJ1-2

CDR3 protein: ASSIDSLQPQH
V gene: TRBV19
J gene: TRBJ1-5

CDR3 protein: ASRYLDRGPHEQY
V gene: TRBV5-1
J gene: TRBJ2-7

CDR3 protein: ASSSQENTEAF
V gene: TRBV5-1
J gene: TRBJ1-1

CDR3 protein: ASSSNEQY
V gene: TRBV28
J gene: TRBJ2-7

CDR3 protein: ASSAGRGSGNTIY
V gene: TRBV18
J gene: TRBJ1-3

CDR3 protein: ASSHPGLAGNTGELF
V gene: TRBV19
J gene: TRBJ2-2

CDR3 protein: ASSLSSATQY
V gene: TRBV28
J gene: TRBJ2-3

CDR3 protein: ASSLENYGYT
V gene: TRBV11-2
J gene: TRBJ1-2

CDR3 protein: ASSQELERQF
V gene: TRBV4-2
J gene: TRBJ2-1

CDR3 protein: ASKAETGRYGYT
V gene: TRBV2
J gene: TRBJ1-2

CDR3 protein: ASSHDITSGLTDTQY
V gene: TRBV28
J gene: TRBJ2-3

CDR3 protein: ASSLARQETQY
V gene: TRBV5-5
J gene: TRBJ2-5

CDR3 protein: ASSDRTVGTGELF
V gene: TRBV2
J gene: TRBJ2-2

CDR3 protein: ASSPVTTGYEQY
V gene: TRBV2
J gene: TRBJ2-7

CDR3 protein: ASSLGRVNEQF
V gene: TRBV5-5
J gene: TRBJ2-1

CDR3 protein: ASRGGSTDTQY
V gene: TRBV10-1
J gene: TRBJ2-3

CDR3 protein: ASSQKDRGSNQPQH
V gene: TRBV4-1
J gene: TRBJ1-5

CDR3 protein: AISEQTALLTNEKLF
V gene: TRBV10-3
J gene: TRBJ1-4

CDR3 protein: ASSFSGETQY
V gene: TRBV27
J gene: TRBJ2-5

CDR3 protein: ASSDGQGFVQPQH
V gene: TRBV10-2
J gene: TRBJ1-5

CDR3 protein: ASSEYLFGTGSDGYT
V gene: TRBV2
J gene: TRBJ1-2

CDR3 protein: ASSPLRTSGSNEQF
V gene: TRBV28
J gene: TRBJ2-1

CDR3 protein: ATSRGVGGRAYEQY
V gene: TRBV15
J gene: TRBJ2-7

CDR3 protein: ASSPGTSGRYEQF
V gene: TRBV6-6
J gene: TRBJ2-1

CDR3 protein: ASIPASGTALSVYGYT
V gene: TRBV28
J gene: TRBJ1-2

CDR3 protein: ASSYRDLGTQETQY
V gene: TRBV5-5
J gene: TRBJ2-5

CDR3 protein: ASSSLRRFYGYT
V gene: TRBV6-5
J gene: TRBJ1-2